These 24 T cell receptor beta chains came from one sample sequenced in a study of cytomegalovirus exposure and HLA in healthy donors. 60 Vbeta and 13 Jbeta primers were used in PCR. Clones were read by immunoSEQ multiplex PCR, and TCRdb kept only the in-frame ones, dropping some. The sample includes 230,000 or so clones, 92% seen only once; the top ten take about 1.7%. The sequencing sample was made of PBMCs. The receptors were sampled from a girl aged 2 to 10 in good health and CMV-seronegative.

The CDR3 DNA reads TGTGCCAGCTCATTCGACAGGGATGGTGGCTACACCTTC. Translated, it gives CASSFDRDGGYTF. The gene calls are TRBV18 and TRBJ1-2; 7 bases fit TRBD1. CDR1 and CDR2 (germline): KGHSH, LQKENI. CDR3 length: 13 amino acids. Trimming at V came to 5 bases and at J to 7 bases, leaving 7 bases not matched to a gene.

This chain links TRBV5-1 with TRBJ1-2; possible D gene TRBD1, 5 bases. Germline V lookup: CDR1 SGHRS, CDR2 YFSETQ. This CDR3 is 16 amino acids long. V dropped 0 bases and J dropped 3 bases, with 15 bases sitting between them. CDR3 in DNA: TGCGCCAGCAGCTTGGTCCCTCCGCGGGGGGACTATGGCTACACCTTC. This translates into CASSLVPPRGDYGYTF.

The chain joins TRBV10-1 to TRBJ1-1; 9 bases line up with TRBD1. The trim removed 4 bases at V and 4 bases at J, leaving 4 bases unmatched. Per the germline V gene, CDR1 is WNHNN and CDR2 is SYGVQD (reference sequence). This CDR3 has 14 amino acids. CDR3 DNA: TGCGCCAGCAGTGTAGGGACAGGGAGCACTGAAGCTTTCTTT. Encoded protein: CASSVGTGSTEAFF.

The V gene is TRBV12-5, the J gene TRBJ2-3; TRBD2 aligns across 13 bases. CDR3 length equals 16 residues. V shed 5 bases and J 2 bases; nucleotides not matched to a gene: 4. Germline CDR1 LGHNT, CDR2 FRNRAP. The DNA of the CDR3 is TGTGCTAGTGGTCTCGGGACTAGCGGGACCACAGATACGCAGTATTTT. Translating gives CASGLGTSGTTDTQYF.

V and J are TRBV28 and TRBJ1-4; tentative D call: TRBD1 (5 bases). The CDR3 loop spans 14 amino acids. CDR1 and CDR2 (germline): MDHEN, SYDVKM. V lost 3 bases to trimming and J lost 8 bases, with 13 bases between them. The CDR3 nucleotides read TGTGCCAGCAGTTTTTGGCAGCGGGGGGAAAAACTGTTTTTT. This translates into CASSFWQRGEKLFF.

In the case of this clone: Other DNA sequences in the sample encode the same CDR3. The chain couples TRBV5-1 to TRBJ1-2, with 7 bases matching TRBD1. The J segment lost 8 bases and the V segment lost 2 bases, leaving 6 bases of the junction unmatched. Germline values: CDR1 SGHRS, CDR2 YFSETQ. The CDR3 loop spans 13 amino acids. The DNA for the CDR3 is TGCGCCAGCAGCTTAGACAGGGCGGGAGGCTACACCTTC. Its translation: CASSLDRAGGYTF.

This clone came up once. For the CDR3, the DNA is TGTGCCAGCAGCCAGCGGGATTCCTACGAGCAGTACTTC. Residues: CASSQRDSYEQYF. The rearrangement uses TRBV14 and TRBJ2-7; tentative D call: TRBD2 (6 bases). Trimming stripped 3 bases from V and 1 base from J, with 7 bases between. The CDR3 has 13 amino acids. CDR1 is SGHDN, CDR2 FVKESK, per germline.

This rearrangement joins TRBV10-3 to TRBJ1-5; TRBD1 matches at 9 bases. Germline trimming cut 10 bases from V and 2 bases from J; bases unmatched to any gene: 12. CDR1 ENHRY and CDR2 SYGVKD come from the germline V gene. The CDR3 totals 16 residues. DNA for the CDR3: TGTGCCACTGGACAGGGGAAGGGATCGGGCAATCAGCCCCAGCATTTT. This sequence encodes CATGQGKGSGNQPQHF.

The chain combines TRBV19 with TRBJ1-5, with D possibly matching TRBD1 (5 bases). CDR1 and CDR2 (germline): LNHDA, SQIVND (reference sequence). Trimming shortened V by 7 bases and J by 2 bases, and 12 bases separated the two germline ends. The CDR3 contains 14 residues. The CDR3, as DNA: TGTGCCAGTAAAACGGGGGGAGGCAATCAGCCCCAGCATTTT. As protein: CASKTGGGNQPQHF.

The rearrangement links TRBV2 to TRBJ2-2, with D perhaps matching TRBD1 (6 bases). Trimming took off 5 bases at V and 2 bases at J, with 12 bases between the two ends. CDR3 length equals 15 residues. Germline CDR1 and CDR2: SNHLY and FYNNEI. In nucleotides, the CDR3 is TGTGCCAGCAGTAAGACAGGACCAAACACCGGGGAGCTGTTTTTT. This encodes CASSKTGPNTGELFF. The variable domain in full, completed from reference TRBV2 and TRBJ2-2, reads EPEVTQTPSHQVTQMGQEVILRCVPISNHLYFYWYRQILGQKVEFLVSFYNNEISEKSEIFDDQFSVERPDGSNFTLKIRSTKLEDSAMYFCASSKTGPNTGELFFGEGSRLTVL.

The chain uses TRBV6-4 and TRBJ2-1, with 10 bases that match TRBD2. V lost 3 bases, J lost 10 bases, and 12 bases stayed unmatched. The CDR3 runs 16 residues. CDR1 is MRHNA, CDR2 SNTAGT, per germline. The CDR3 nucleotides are TGTGCCAGCAGTGAACATGGCGGACTAGCGGTCTCAGAGCAGTTCTTC. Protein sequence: CASSEHGGLAVSEQFF.

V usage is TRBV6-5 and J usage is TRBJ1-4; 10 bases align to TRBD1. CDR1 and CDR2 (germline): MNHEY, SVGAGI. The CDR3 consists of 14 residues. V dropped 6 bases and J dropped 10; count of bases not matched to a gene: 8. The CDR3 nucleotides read TGTGCCAGCAGGACCGGGACAGGGGCGGTAAAACTGTTTTTT. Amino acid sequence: CASRTGTGAVKLFF.

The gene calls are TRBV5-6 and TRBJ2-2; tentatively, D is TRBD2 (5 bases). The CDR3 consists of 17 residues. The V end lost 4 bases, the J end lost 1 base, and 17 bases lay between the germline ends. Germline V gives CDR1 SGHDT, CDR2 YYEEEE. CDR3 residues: CASSPSYGAENTGELFF. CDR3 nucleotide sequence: TGTGCCAGCAGCCCCTCCTATGGAGCGGAGAACACCGGGGAGCTGTTTTTT.

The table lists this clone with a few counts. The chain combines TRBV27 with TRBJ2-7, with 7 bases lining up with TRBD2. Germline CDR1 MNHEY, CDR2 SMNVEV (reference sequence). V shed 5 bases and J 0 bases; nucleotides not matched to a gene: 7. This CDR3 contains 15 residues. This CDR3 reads CASSISGTSSYEQYF. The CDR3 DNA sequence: TGTGCCAGCAGTATCAGCGGGACCAGCTCCTACGAGCAGTACTTC.

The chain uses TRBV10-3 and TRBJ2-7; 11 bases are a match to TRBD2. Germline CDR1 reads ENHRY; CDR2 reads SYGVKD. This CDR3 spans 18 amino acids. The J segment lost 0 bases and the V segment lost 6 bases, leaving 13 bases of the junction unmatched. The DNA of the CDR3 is TGTGCCATCAGACCCGGGACTAGCGGTCTTGGGAGCTCCTACGAGCAGTACTTC. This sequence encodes CAIRPGTSGLGSSYEQYF.

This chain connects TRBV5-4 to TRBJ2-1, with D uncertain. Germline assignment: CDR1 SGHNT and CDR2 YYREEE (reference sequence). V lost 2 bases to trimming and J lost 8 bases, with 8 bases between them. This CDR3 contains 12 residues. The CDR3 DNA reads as TGTGCCAGCAGCTTTACTCGGGATGAGCAGTTCTTC. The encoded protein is CASSFTRDEQFF.

The CDR3 sequence: CASIRDRADGEQFF. The CDR3 DNA reads TGTGCCAGCATCCGGGACAGGGCCGACGGTGAGCAGTTCTTC. V is TRBV5-4 and J is TRBJ2-1, with TRBD1 matching 9 bases. The CDR3 runs to 14 residues. Trimming cost V 6 bases and J 9 bases; bases outside gene matches: 10. Germline V gene sequence: CDR1 SGHNT, CDR2 YYREEE (reference sequence).

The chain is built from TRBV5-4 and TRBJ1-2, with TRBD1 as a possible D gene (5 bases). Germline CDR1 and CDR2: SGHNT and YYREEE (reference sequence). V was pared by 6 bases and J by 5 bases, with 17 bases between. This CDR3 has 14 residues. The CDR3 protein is CASNPDTGRYGYTF. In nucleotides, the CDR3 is TGTGCCAGCAATCCGGACACCGGTAGATATGGCTACACCTTC.

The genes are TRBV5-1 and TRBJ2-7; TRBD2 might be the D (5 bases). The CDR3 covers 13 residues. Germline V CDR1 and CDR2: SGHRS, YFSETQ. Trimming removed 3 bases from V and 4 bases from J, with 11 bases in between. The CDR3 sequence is CASSSGDSYEQYF. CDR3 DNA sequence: TGCGCCAGCAGCTCCGGGGATAGTTACGAGCAGTACTTC.

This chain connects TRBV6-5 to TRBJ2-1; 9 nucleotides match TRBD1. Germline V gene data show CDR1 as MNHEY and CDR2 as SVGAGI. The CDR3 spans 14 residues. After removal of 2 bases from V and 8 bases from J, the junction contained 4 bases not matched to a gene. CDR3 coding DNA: TGTGCCAGCAGTTACGGGACAGGGTCATATGAGCAGTTCTTC. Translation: CASSYGTGSYEQFF.

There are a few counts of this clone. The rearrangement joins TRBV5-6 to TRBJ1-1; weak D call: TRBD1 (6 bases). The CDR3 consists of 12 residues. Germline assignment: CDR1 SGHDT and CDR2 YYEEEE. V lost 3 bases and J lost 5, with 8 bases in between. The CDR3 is CASSSGETEAFF. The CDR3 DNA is TGTGCCAGCAGCTCAGGGGAAACTGAAGCTTTCTTT.

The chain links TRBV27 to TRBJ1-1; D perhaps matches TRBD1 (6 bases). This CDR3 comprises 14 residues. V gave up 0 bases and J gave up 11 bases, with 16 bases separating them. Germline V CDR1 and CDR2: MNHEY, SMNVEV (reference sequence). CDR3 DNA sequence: TGTGCCAGCAGTTTATCGATCGGGGGGCCTCGGGCTTTCTTT. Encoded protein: CASSLSIGGPRAFF.

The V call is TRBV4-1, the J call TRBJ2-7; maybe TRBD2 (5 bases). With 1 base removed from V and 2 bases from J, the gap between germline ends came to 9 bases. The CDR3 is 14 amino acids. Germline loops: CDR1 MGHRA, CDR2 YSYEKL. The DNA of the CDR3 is TGCGCCAGCAGCCAAGTCTCCGGGGCCTACGAGCAGTACTTC. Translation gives CASSQVSGAYEQYF.

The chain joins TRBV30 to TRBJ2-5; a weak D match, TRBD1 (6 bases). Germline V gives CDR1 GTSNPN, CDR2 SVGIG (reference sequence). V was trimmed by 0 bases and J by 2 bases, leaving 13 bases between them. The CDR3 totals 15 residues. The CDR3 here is CAWSVGLGTQETQYF. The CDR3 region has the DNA TGTGCCTGGAGTGTTGGGCTAGGGACACAAGAGACCCAGTACTTC.